The sequence of this T cell receptor (beta chain) was determined in a study of CD8+CD57+ T cells in acquired aplastic anemia. Study overall: Sorting CD4+ and CD8+ cells gave DNA averaging 3.2 ug. Study-level findings and limits: Comparison of patients with controls identified roughly 27 shared CD8+ CDR3 sequences.

Individuals selected for sequencing had exhibited CD8+CD57+ cell expansion on flow cytometry. Blood came from patients not yet given any therapy. The use of genomic DNA as template underpinned the TCR beta VDJ and CDR3 profiling. TCRdb recomputed calls from the reads with MiXCR, one row per CDR3 protein. In the table there are around 200,000 distinct CDR3 sequences, roughly half of which are singletons. This clonotype was seen repeatedly, ten times or more. Its target is not known. This CDR3 region has 15 residues. Germline assignment: CDR1 SGHAT and CDR2 FQNNGV. V lost 4 bases and J lost 9; bases outside the gene matches: 6.

The chain recombines TRBV11-2 with TRBJ2-1; 13 bases match TRBD2. Sequenced material: sorted CD4+, CD8+, or CD8+CD57+ T cells (not recorded which) from PBMCs. The receptor comes from a human donor with aplastic anemia. Here the CDR3 DNA reads TGTGCCAGCAGCTCCGGGACTAGCGGGACGTTTGAGCAGTTCTTC. Translation: CASSSGTSGTFEQFF.